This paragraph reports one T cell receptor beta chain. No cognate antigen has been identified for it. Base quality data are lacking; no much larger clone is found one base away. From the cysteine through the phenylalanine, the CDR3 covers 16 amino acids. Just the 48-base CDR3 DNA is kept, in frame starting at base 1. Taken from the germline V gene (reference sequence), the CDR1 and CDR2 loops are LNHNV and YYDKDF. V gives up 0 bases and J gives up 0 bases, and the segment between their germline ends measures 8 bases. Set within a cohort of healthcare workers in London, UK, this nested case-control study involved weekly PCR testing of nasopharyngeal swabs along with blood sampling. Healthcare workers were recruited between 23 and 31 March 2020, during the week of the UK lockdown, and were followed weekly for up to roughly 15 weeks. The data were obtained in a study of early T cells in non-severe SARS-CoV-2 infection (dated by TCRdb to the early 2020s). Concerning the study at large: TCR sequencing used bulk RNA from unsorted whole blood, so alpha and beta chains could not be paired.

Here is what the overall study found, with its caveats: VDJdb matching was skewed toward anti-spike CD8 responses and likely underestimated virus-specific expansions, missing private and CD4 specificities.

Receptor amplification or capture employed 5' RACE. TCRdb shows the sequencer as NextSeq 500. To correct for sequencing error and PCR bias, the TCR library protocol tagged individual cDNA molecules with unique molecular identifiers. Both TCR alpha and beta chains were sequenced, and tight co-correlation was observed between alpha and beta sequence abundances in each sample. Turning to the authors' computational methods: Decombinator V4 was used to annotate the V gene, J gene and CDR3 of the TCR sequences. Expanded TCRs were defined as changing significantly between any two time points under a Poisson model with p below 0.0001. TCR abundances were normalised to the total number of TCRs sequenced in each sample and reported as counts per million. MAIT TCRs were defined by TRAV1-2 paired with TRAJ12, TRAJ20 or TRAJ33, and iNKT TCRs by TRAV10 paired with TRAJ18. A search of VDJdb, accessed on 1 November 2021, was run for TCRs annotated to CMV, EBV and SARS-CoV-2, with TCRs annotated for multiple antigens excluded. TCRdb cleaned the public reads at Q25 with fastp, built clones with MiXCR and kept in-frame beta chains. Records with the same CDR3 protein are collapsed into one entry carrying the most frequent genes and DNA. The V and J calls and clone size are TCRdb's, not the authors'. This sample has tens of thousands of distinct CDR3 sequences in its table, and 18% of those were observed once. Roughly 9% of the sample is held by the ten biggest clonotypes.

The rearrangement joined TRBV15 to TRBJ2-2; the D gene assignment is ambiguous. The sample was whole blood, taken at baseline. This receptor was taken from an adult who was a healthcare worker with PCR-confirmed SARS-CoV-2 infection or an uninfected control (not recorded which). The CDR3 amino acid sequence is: CATSRDRRSNTGELFF. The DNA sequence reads TGTGCCACCAGCAGAGATCGACGGTCGAACACCGGGGAGCTGTTTTTT.